Following are 8 T cell receptor beta chains from one sample sequenced in a study of monozygotic twins with inflammatory bowel disease. Reprocessing the 5' RACE reads, TCRdb reports a single entry for every CDR3 protein and omits DNA. In total, the table holds fewer than 400,000 distinct CDR3 sequences. The sample consisted of blood. The source is a human donor with ulcerative colitis or Crohn's disease, or a healthy co-twin of an affected twin (not recorded which).

The chain has TRBV12-3 or TRBV12-4 and TRBJ1-3; TCRdb's assignment of TRBD1 cannot be checked, as there is no DNA. The CDR3 spans 16 residues. The CDR3 loop is CASSLGATGDINTIYF.

The chain recombines TRBV7-2 with TRBJ2-5. The CDR3 has 15 amino acids. Germline loops: CDR1 SGHTA, CDR2 FQGNSA. The CDR3 region is CASSLARVPRETQYF.

The J gene is TRBJ1-1, the V gene TRBV20-1; TCRdb designates TRBD1, a call that cannot be tested without DNA. In germline, CDR1 is DFQATT, CDR2 SNEGSKA (reference sequence). There are 15 residues in the CDR3. CDR3 sequence: CSAKTGGGLNTEAFF.

The chain carries TRBV5-5 and TRBJ2-3; absent DNA, TCRdb's TRBD1 call cannot be checked. The CDR3 sequence is 14 residues long. The V gene's germline CDR1 is SGHKS and CDR2 YYEKEE (reference sequence). CDR3 amino acids: CASSQKTDSDTQYF.

The rearrangement joins TRBV19 to TRBJ2-3; there is no DNA to check the TCRdb D call of TRBD2. The germline CDR1 and CDR2 sequences are LNHDA and SQIVND (reference sequence). The CDR3 runs to 19 residues. CDR3 residues: CASSISRRGRLRGTDTQYF.

The J gene is TRBJ2-3, the V gene TRBV7-2; TCRdb proposes TRBD1, but this gene call is untestable without DNA. This CDR3 is built from 14 residues. Germline values: CDR1 SGHTA, CDR2 FQGNSA. This CDR3 reads CASSFPWGTDTQYF. Together with reference TRBV7-2 and TRBJ2-3, the CDR3 gives the full variable domain: GAGVSQSPSNKVTEKGKDVELRCDPISGHTALYWYRQSLGQGLEFLIYFQGNSAPDKSGLPSDRFSAERTGGSVSTLTIQRTQQEDSAVYLCASSFPWGTDTQYFGPGTRLTVL.

This sequence joins TRBV27 and TRBJ2-2. Germline-derived CDR1 and CDR2 are MNHEY and SMNVEV (reference sequence). The CDR3 is 13 residues long. Here the CDR3 reads CASSLRSSGELFF.

The chain combines TRBV10-2 with TRBJ1-6. CDR1 is WSHSY, CDR2 SAAADI, per germline. This CDR3 comprises 14 residues. This CDR3 is CASTQAPSGSPLHF.